This record covers a single T cell receptor beta chain. This record belongs to a study of blood T cell repertoires in COVID-19. Recruits, aged about 18 to 95 years, lived in 20 to 30 US areas. Sequenced by immunoSEQ multiplex PCR; TCRdb stores in-frame clones only, minus some. Here the sample spans over 200,000 clones, roughly nine tenths being singletons. This CDR3 is 14 amino acids long. Germline lookup yields CDR1 LGHDT and CDR2 YNNKEL (reference sequence). The V and J ends lost 3 bases and 1 base respectively, with 10 bases between them. This receptor was obtained from a man under 40 who had recovered from COVID-19. Sequencing was carried out using PBMCs or T cells enriched from blood (not recorded which). This rearrangement joins TRBV3-1 (or the pseudogene TRBV3-2) to TRBJ2-7; TRBD2 might be the D (6 bases). The CDR3 loop reads CASSQTSLSYEQYF. The DNA for the CDR3 is TGTGCCAGCAGCCAGACTAGTTTATCCTACGAGCAGTACTTC.